This T cell receptor beta chain was found in a study of blood T cell repertoires in COVID-19. Sequencing was performed with immunoSEQ multiplex PCR; in TCRdb, only in-frame clones are kept and a portion is missing. This table has 320,000 or so clones, less than 85% appearing once. The germline V and J ends were trimmed by 0 bases and 1 base, with 6 bases remaining between them. This CDR3 is built from 14 residues. Germline lookup yields CDR1 ENHRY and CDR2 SYGVKD. Sequencing was done on a sample of PBMCs or T cells enriched from blood (not recorded which). The TCR was taken from a woman aged 25 to 45 who had been exposed to COVID-19. The rearrangement joins TRBV10-3 to TRBJ2-5; D may be TRBD1 (5 bases). The CDR3 region has the DNA TGTGCCATCAGTGAGTCAACAGGCCAAGAGACCCAGTACTTC. Amino acid sequence: CAISESTGQETQYF.